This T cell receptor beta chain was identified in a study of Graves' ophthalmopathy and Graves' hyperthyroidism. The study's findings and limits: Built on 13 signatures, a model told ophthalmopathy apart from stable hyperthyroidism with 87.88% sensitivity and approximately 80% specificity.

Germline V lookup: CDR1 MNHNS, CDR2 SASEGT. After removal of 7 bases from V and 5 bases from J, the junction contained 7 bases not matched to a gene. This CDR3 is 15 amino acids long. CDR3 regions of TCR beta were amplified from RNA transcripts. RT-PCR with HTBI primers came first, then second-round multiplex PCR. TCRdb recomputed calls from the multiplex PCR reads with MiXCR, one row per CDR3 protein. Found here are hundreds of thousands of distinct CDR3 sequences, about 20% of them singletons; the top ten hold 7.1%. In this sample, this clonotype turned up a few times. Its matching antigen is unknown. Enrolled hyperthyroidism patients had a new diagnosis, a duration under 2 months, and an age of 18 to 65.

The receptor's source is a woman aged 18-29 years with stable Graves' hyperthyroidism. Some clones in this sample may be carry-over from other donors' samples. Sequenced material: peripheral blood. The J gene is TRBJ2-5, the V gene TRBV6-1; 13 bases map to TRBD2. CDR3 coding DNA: TGTGCCAGCACCGTACTAGCGGGAGGGACGGAGACCCAGTACTTC. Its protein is CASTVLAGGTETQYF.